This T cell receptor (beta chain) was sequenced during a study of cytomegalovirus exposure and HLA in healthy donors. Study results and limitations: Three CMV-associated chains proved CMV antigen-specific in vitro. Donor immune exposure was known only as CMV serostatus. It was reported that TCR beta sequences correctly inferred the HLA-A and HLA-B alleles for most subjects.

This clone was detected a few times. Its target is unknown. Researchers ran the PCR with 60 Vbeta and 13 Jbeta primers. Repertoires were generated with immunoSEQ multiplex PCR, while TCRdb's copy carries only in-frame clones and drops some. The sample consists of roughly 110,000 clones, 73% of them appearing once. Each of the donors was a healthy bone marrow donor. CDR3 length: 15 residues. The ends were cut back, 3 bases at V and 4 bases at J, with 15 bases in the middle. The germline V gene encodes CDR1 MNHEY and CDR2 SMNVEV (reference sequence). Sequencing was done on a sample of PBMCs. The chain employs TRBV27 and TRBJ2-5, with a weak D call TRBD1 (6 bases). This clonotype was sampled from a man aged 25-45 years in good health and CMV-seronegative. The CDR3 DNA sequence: TGTGCCAGCAGTTTGATCAGGGGCGGAGGAGAGACCCAGTACTTC. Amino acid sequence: CASSLIRGGGETQYF.